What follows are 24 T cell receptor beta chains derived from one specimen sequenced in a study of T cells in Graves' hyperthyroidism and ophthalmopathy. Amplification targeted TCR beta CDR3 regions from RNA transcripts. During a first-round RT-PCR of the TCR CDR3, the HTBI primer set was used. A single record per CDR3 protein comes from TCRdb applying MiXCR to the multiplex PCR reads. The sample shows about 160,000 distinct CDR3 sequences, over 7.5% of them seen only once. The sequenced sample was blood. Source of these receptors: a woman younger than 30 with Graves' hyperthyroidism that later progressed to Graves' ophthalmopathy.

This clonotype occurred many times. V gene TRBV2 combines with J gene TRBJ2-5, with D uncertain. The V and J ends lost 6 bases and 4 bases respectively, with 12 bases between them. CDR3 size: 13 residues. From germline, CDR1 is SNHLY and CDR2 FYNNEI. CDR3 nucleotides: TGTGCCAGCAGGGTATATGGACCAGAGACCCAGTACTTC. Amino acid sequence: CASRVYGPETQYF. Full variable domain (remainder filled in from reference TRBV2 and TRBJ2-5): EPEVTQTPSHQVTQMGQEVILRCVPISNHLYFYWYRQILGQKVEFLVSFYNNEISEKSEIFDDQFSVERPDGSNFTLKIRSTKLEDSAMYFCASRVYGPETQYFGPGTRLLVL.

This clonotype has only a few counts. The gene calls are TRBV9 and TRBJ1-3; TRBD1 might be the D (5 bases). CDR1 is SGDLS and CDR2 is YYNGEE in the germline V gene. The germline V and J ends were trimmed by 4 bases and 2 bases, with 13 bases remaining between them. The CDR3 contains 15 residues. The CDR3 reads CASSPVGVTGNTIYF. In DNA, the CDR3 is TGTGCCAGCAGCCCCGTGGGGGTAACTGGAAACACCATATATTTT.

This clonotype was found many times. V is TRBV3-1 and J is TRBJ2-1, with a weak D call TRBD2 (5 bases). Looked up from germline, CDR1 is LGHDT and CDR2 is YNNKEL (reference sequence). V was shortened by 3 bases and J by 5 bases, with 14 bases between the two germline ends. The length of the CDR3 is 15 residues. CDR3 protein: CASSQDTSSHNEQFF. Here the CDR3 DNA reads TGTGCCAGCAGCCAGGATACTAGTTCCCACAATGAGCAGTTCTTC.

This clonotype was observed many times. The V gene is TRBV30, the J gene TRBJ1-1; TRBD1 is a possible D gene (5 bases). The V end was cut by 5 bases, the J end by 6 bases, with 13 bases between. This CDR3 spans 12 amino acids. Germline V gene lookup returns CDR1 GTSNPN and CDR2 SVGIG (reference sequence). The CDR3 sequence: CAWSMGEAEAFF. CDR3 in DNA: TGTGCCTGGTCCATGGGGGAGGCTGAAGCTTTCTTT.

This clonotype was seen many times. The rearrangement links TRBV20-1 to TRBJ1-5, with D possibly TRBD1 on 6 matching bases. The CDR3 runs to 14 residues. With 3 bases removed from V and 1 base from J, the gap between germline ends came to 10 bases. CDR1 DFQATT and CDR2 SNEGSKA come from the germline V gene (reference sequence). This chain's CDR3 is CSARKGGSNQPQHF. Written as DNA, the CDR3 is TGCAGTGCTAGGAAGGGGGGGAGCAATCAGCCCCAGCATTTT.

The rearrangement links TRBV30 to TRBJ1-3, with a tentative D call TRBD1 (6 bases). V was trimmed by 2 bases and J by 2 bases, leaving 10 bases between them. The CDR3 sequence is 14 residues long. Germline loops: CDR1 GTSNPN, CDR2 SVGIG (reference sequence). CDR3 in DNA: TGTGCCTGGAGTCAGGGGTCGGCTGGAAACACCATATATTTT. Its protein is CAWSQGSAGNTIYF.

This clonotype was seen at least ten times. The CDR3 region has the DNA TGTGCCTGGTGTAGGGGACGCAATCAGCCCCAGCATTTT. This gives the protein CAWCRGRNQPQHF. The rearrangement joins TRBV30 to TRBJ1-5, with D possibly being TRBD1 (5 bases). The CDR3 has 13 amino acids. Germline V lookup: CDR1 GTSNPN, CDR2 SVGIG (reference sequence). V gave up 5 bases and J gave up 2 bases, with 10 bases separating them.

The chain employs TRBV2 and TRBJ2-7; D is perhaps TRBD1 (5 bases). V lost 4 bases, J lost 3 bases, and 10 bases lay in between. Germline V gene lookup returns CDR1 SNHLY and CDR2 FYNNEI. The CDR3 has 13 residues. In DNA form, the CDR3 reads TGTGCCAGCAGTGTCGTCAGGGACTACGAGCAGTACTTC. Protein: CASSVVRDYEQYF. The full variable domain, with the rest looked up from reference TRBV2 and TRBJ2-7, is EPEVTQTPSHQVTQMGQEVILRCVPISNHLYFYWYRQILGQKVEFLVSFYNNEISEKSEIFDDQFSVERPDGSNFTLKIRSTKLEDSAMYFCASSVVRDYEQYFGPGTRLTVT.

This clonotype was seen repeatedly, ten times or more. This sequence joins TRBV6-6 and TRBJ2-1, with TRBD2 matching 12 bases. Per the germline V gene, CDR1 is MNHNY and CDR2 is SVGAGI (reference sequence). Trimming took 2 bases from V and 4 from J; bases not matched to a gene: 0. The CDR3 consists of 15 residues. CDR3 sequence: CASSYLAGGYNEQFF. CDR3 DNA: TGTGCCAGCAGTTACCTAGCGGGAGGGTACAATGAGCAGTTCTTC.

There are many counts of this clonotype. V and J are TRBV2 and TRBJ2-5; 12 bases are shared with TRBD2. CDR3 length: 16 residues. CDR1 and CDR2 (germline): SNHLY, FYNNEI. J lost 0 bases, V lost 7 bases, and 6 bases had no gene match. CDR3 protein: CASTRTSGTNQETQYF. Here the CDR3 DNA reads TGTGCCAGCACCCGGACTAGCGGGACTAACCAAGAGACCCAGTACTTC.

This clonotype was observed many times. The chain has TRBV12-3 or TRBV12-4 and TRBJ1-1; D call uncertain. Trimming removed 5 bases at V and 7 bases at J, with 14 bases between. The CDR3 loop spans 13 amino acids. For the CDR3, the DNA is TGTGCCAGCAGTCGAAAGGGTATCGGTGAAGCTTTCTTT. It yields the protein CASSRKGIGEAFF.

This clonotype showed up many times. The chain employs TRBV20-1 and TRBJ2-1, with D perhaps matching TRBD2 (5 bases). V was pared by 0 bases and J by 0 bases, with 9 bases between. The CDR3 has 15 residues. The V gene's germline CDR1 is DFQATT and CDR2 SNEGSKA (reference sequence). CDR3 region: CSARDIASSYNEQFF. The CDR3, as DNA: TGCAGTGCTAGAGATATAGCGAGCTCCTACAATGAGCAGTTCTTC.

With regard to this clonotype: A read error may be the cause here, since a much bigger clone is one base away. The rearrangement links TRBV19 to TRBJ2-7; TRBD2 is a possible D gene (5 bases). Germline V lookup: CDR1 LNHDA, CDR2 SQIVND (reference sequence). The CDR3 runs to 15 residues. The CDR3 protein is CVSSNGPRTGDEQYF. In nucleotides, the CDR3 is TGTGTCAGTAGTAACGGGCCGAGGACCGGGGACGAGCAGTACTTC.

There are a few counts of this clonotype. Written as DNA, the CDR3 is TGTGCCAGCAGCCCTCAGGGTTCAGATACGCAGTATTTT. Encoded protein: CASSPQGSDTQYF. J is TRBJ2-3 and V is TRBV6-1; maybe TRBD1 (5 bases). The CDR3 extends over 13 amino acids. CDR1 MNHNS and CDR2 SASEGT come from the germline V gene. Between the trimmed V and J ends, which lost 6 bases and 4 bases, there was a span of 11 bases.

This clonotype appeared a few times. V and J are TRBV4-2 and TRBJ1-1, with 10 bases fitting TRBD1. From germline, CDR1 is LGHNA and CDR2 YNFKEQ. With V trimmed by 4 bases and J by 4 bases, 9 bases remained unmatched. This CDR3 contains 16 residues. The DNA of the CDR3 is TGTGCCAGCAGCCCTTGGGACAGGGGTAAGAGCACTGAAGCTTTCTTT. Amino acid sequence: CASSPWDRGKSTEAFF.

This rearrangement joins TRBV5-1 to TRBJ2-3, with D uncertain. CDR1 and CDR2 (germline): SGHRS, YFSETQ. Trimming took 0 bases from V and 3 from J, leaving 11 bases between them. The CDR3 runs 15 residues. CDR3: CASSLDHGGTDTQYF. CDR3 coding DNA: TGCGCCAGCAGCTTGGATCACGGTGGAACAGATACGCAGTATTTT.

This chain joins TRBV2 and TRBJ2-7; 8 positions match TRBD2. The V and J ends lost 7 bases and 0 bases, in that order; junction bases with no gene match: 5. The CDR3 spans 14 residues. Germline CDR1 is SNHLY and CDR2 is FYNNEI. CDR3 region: CASTRGRHSYEQYF. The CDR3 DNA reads TGTGCCAGCACCCGCGGGAGGCACTCCTACGAGCAGTACTTC.

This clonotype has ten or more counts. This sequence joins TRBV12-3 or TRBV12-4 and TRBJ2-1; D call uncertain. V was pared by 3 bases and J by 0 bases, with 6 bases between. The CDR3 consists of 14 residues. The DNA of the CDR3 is TGTGCCAGCAGTTTTCGGAGCTCCTACAATGAGCAGTTCTTC. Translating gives CASSFRSSYNEQFF.

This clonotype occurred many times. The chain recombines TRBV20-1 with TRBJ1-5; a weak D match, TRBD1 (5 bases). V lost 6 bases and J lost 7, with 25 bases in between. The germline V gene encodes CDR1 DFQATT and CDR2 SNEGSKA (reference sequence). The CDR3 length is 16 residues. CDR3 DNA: TGCAGTGCCCCAAAAGAAGGAGGGGCAGTAGACCAGCCCCAGCATTTT. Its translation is CSAPKEGGAVDQPQHF.

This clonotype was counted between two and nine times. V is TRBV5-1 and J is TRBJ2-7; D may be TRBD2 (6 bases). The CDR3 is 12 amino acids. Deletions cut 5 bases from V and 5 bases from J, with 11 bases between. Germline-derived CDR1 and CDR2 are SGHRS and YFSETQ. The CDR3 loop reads CASSRGVNEQYF. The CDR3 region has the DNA TGCGCCAGCAGTCGCGGGGTCAACGAGCAGTACTTC.

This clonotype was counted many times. CDR3 residues: CASRSYSNSPLHF. CDR3 in DNA: TGTGCCAGCAGGAGCTACAGTAATTCACCCCTCCACTTT. The genes are TRBV28 and TRBJ1-6; the D is unclear. This CDR3 has 13 residues. Germline-derived CDR1 and CDR2 are MDHEN and SYDVKM. Trimming removed 6 bases from V and 6 bases from J, with 9 bases in between.

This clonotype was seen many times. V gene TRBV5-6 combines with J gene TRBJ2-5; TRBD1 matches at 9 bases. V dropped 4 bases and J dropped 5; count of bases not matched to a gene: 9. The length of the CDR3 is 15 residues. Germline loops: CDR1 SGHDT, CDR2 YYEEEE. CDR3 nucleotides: TGTGCCAGCAGCGTACGGGACAGGGCGAGCGAGACCCAGTACTTC. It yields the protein CASSVRDRASETQYF.

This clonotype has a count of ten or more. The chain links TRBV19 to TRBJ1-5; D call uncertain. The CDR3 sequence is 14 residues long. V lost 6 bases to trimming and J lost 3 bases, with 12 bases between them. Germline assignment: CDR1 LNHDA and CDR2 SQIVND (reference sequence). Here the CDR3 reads CASSPGRNNQPQHF. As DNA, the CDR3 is TGTGCCAGTAGCCCGGGGAGGAACAATCAGCCCCAGCATTTT.

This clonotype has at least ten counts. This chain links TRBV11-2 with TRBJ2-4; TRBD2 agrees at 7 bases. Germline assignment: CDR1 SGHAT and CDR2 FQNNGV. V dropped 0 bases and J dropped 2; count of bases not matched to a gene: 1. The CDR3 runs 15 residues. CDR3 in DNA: TGTGCCAGCAGCTTAGAACTAGCGCCCAAAAACATTCAGTACTTC. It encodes CASSLELAPKNIQYF.